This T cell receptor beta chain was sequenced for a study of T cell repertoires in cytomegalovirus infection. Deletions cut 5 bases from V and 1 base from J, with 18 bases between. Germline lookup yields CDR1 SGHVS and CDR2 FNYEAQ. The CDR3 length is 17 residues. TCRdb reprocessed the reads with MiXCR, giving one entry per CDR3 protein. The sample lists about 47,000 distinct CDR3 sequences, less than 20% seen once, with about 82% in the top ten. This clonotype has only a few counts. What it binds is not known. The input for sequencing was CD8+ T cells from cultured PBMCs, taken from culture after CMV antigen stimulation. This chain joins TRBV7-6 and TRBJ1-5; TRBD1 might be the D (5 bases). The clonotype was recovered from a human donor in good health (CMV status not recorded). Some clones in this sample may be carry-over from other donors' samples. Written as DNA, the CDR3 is TGTGCCAGCAGCCCAAACGGGGGGGAGGACAGCAATCAGCCCCAGCATTTT. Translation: CASSPNGGEDSNQPQHF.